Following are 15 T cell receptor beta chains from one sample sequenced in a study of response to subunit inactivated influenza vaccine. A single record per CDR3 protein comes from TCRdb applying MiXCR to the RT-PCR reads. The data show hundreds of thousands of distinct CDR3 sequences, around 25% seen once. The input for sequencing was CD4+ T cells sorted from PBMCs, taken 4 to 6 days after vaccination. These receptors were collected from a man aged 45-60 years who received an inactivated influenza vaccine.

This clonotype was counted only a few times. The chain has TRBV10-3 and TRBJ2-7; TRBD1 matches at 12 bases. Trimming took 0 bases from V and 6 from J; bases not matched to a gene: 3. The CDR3 totals 15 residues. Germline V CDR1 and CDR2: ENHRY, SYGVKD. CDR3 in DNA: TGTGCCATCAGTGAGTCGGGACAGGGGGCTGGCGAGCAGTACTTC. Its protein product is CAISESGQGAGEQYF.

The V and J genes are TRBV5-1 and TRBJ1-6, with TRBD1 matching over 12 bases. J lost 9 bases, V lost 2 bases, and 6 bases had no gene match. Germline V CDR1 and CDR2: SGHRS, YFSETQ. This CDR3 comprises 16 residues. Here the CDR3 DNA reads TGCGCCAGCAGCTTAGGGACAGGGGGCTCATCTTCACCCCTCCACTTT. Its translation is CASSLGTGGSSSPLHF.

This clonotype has a count of ten or more. This chain connects TRBV4-3 to TRBJ1-4; no clear D gene. Germline V lookup: CDR1 LGHNA, CDR2 YSLEER. Trimming took off 4 bases at V and 6 bases at J, with 12 bases between the two ends. The length of the CDR3 is 14 residues. CDR3 DNA sequence: TGCGCCAGCAGCCTCGGTCAGTACCATGAAAAACTGTTTTTT. This sequence encodes CASSLGQYHEKLFF.

This clonotype was recorded many times. The chain links TRBV12-3 or TRBV12-4 to TRBJ2-5; TRBD1 agrees at 7 bases. The CDR3 sequence is 12 residues long. V lost 5 bases to trimming and J lost 9 bases; unmatched junction nucleotides: 6. The CDR3 reads CASSRDTGAQYF. The CDR3, as DNA: TGTGCCAGCAGTCGAGATACAGGGGCCCAGTACTTC.

In its sample, this clonotype was seen a few times. V and J are TRBV7-2 and TRBJ2-1; 8 bases align to TRBD2. The ends lost 3 bases at V and 3 bases at J; junction bases unmatched: 4. CDR1 and CDR2 from the germline V gene are SGHTA and FQGNSA. The CDR3 extends over 15 amino acids. DNA for the CDR3: TGTGCCAGCAGCTTGGGACTAGTTAGCTACAATGAGCAGTTCTTC. Protein: CASSLGLVSYNEQFF.

This clonotype has more than one count but fewer than ten. J is TRBJ1-2 and V is TRBV7-3, with TRBD1 as a possible D gene (6 bases). The ends were cut back, 0 bases at V and 8 bases at J, with 13 bases in the middle. The germline gives CDR1 SGHTA, CDR2 FQGTGA. This CDR3 comprises 14 residues. DNA for the CDR3: TGTGCCAGCAGCTTAACGGTGACAGGACTGGGCTACACCTTC. Protein sequence: CASSLTVTGLGYTF. The entire variable domain, with the rest obtained from reference TRBV7-3 and TRBJ1-2, is as follows: GAGVSQTPSNKVTEKGKYVELRCDPISGHTALYWYRQSLGQGPEFLIYFQGTGAADDSGLPNDRFFAVRPEGSVSTLKIQRTERGDSAVYLCASSLTVTGLGYTFGSGTRLTVV.

Worth noting for this clonotype: One junction end does not reproduce the germline sequence, and a read error may be involved. The chain couples TRBV2 to TRBJ2-7, with a tentative D call TRBD1 (8 bases). CDR1 and CDR2 (germline): SNHLY, FYNNEI. The CDR3 loop spans 11 amino acids. The CDR3 DNA reads as TGTGCCAGCAGTGCAGGGGGCGGGAGCCTGTTC. It is translated as CASSAGGGSLF.

This clonotype has more than one count but fewer than ten. The V call is TRBV4-3, the J call TRBJ2-7, with 10 nucleotides matching TRBD1. This CDR3 is built from 17 residues. The V gene's germline CDR1 is LGHNA and CDR2 YSLEER. The junction had 10 bases not matched to a gene; V was cut back by 2 bases and J by 3 bases. In nucleotides, the CDR3 is TGCGCCAGCAGCCAAAAACTCCCGGGACAGGGGAGCTACGAGCAGTACTTC. Translating gives CASSQKLPGQGSYEQYF.

This sequence joins TRBV29-1 and TRBJ2-1; 8 nucleotides line up with TRBD1. This CDR3 spans 14 amino acids. Germline CDR1 is SQVTM and CDR2 is ANQGSEA. V shed 6 bases and J 4 bases; nucleotides not matched to a gene: 8. CDR3 region: CSVRDRGLYNEQFF. In nucleotides, the CDR3 is TGCAGCGTGAGAGACAGGGGATTATACAATGAGCAGTTCTTC.

In its sample, this clonotype was seen a few times. This chain joins TRBV12-3 or TRBV12-4 and TRBJ2-7; TRBD2 matches 8 bases. The junction had 7 bases not matched to a gene; V was cut back by 3 bases and J by 6 bases. The CDR3 totals 14 residues. CDR3 protein: CASSLAGRAAEQYF. The CDR3 DNA sequence: TGTGCCAGCAGTTTGGCCGGGAGGGCCGCCGAGCAGTACTTC.

V gene TRBV20-1 combines with J gene TRBJ2-1; D gene ambiguous. The V end was cut by 1 base, the J end by 8 bases, with 9 bases between. The CDR3 is 12 residues long. Germline V CDR1 and CDR2: DFQATT, SNEGSKA (reference sequence). DNA of the CDR3: TGCAGTGCTAGAGGCTATCTGGATGAGCAGTTCTTC. Its translation is CSARGYLDEQFF.

The rearrangement uses TRBV2 and TRBJ2-7, with 10 bases matching TRBD2. V was pared by 4 bases and J by 7 bases, with 7 bases of the junction left unmatched. The CDR3 sequence is 14 residues long. From germline, CDR1 is SNHLY and CDR2 FYNNEI. The CDR3 sequence: CASSGGSGGREQYF. The DNA of the CDR3 is TGTGCCAGCAGTGGAGGTAGCGGGGGGCGGGAGCAGTACTTC.

This clonotype turned up a few times. The rearrangement links TRBV11-2 to TRBJ2-7, with D perhaps matching TRBD2 (5 bases). V lost 5 bases, J lost 5 bases, and 10 bases lay in between. Germline V gene sequence: CDR1 SGHAT, CDR2 FQNNGV. The CDR3 runs to 12 residues. CDR3: CASSKGANEQYF. CDR3 nucleotide sequence: TGTGCCAGCAGCAAGGGAGCGAACGAGCAGTACTTC.

This clonotype was seen at least ten times. This chain uses TRBV9 with TRBJ2-3; D gene unclear. The V end lost 4 bases, the J end lost 2 bases, and 14 bases lay between the germline ends. The length of the CDR3 is 15 residues. Germline V gene data show CDR1 as SGDLS and CDR2 as YYNGEE. CDR3 nucleotides: TGTGCCAGCAGCACCCGAACCGGAACCACAGATACGCAGTATTTT. Its translation: CASSTRTGTTDTQYF.

V and J are TRBV20-1 and TRBJ2-2; TRBD2 matches at 7 bases. V was clipped by 5 bases and J by 4 bases; unmatched bases: 7. The germline V gene has CDR1 DFQATT and CDR2 SNEGSKA (reference sequence). This CDR3 comprises 14 residues. CDR3 sequence reads: CSAPGGGSTGELFF. In nucleotides, the CDR3 is TGCAGTGCTCCTGGGGGGGGGAGCACCGGGGAGCTGTTTTTT.